This T cell receptor (beta chain) appears in the sequencing data of a study of radiotherapy plus CTLA-4 blockade in lung cancer. Overall study results and limits: Reportedly, early blood T cell clone dynamics best predicted response, with interferon-beta. Blood TCR clones of tumor origin expanded after radiotherapy plus ipilimumab.

CDR3 size: 14 residues. The junction had 4 bases not matched to a gene; V was cut back by 4 bases and J by 7 bases. Germline assignment: CDR1 MRHNA and CDR2 SNTAGT. TCRdb's table, derived via immunoSEQ multiplex PCR, lists solely in-frame clones and lacks some. The table records roughly 75,000 clones, 84% of them present only once. A note on this clone: Its cognate antigen is unknown.

The chain joins TRBV6-4 to TRBJ2-1, with 10 positions matching TRBD2. The origin of this receptor is a human donor with non-small cell lung cancer who had stable disease on radiotherapy plus ipilimumab. The material was peripheral blood, obtained from a patient treated with radiotherapy plus ipilimumab. CDR3 sequence (DNA): TGTGCCAGCAGTGTAGCGGGAGGTCGGAATGAGCAGTTCTTC. Translated: CASSVAGGRNEQFF.